Below, 10 T cell receptor beta chains from the same sample are listed, as sequenced in a study of Ad26.COV2.S vaccination and SARS-CoV-2 variants. Here immunoSEQ multiplex PCR was the method, and the copy in TCRdb shows in-frame clones only, minus some. The table lists 180,000 or so clones, roughly 85% of them singletons. The source was peripheral blood, collected after recovery from COVID-19. The receptors were sampled from a human donor who had recovered from COVID-19.

The rearrangement links TRBV16 to TRBJ2-3; 10 nucleotides line up with TRBD1. The length of the CDR3 is 13 residues. Trimming took 8 bases from V and 4 from J; bases not matched to a gene: 3. Germline loops: CDR1 KGHSY, CDR2 FQNENV. Here the CDR3 reads CASGGQGADTQYF. Written as DNA, the CDR3 is TGTGCCAGCGGTGGACAGGGGGCAGATACGCAGTATTTT.

The chain uses TRBV2 and TRBJ1-4, with TRBD1 matching over 7 bases. J was trimmed by 6 bases and V by 5 bases; bases with no gene match: 6. In germline, CDR1 is SNHLY, CDR2 FYNNEI. The CDR3 length is 14 residues. CDR3 sequence (DNA): TGTGCCAGCAGTTTCACAGGGGCGGATGAAAAACTGTTTTTT. Its translation is CASSFTGADEKLFF.

The J gene is TRBJ1-2, the V gene TRBV27; tentative D call: TRBD1 (5 bases). V lost 6 bases and J lost 0, with 20 bases in between. This CDR3 is built from 17 residues. Germline V lookup: CDR1 MNHEY, CDR2 SMNVEV (reference sequence). The CDR3 loop is CASSSIGTISTNYGYTF. The DNA for the CDR3 is TGTGCCAGCAGCTCGATAGGGACGATATCTACTAACTATGGCTACACCTTC.

The chain uses TRBV27 and TRBJ2-7, with 10 bases that match TRBD1. CDR3 length equals 15 residues. The germline V gene encodes CDR1 MNHEY and CDR2 SMNVEV (reference sequence). V shed 6 bases and J 1 base; nucleotides not matched to a gene: 6. Written as DNA, the CDR3 is TGTGCCAGCAGAAGGACAGGGGGAGATTCCTACGAGCAGTACTTC. Translation gives CASRRTGGDSYEQYF.

V gene TRBV7-2 combines with J gene TRBJ2-5; D is unclear. Trimming removed 4 bases from V and 1 base from J, with 10 bases in between. The CDR3 extends over 14 amino acids. Germline CDR1 is SGHTA and CDR2 is FQGNSA. In DNA form, the CDR3 reads TGTGCCAGCAGCTCTTTCCTCGTCCAAGAGACCCAGTACTTC. Amino acid sequence: CASSSFLVQETQYF.

The chain employs TRBV7-8 and TRBJ2-2, with 11 nucleotides matching TRBD1. Looked up from germline, CDR1 is SGHVS and CDR2 is FQNEAQ. Trimming removed 2 bases from V and 7 bases from J; junction bases left unmatched: 3. The CDR3 covers 15 residues. The CDR3 DNA is TGTGCCAGCAGCTTAAGGACAGGGGGCGGCGGGGAGCTGTTTTTT. Translation gives CASSLRTGGGGELFF.

The CDR3: CASSGGGTGGSGPQHF. CDR3 nucleotide sequence: TGTGCCAGCAGCGGAGGGGGGACAGGTGGAAGTGGGCCCCAGCATTTT. The chain couples TRBV9 to TRBJ1-5; 8 bases fit TRBD1. This CDR3 spans 16 amino acids. Germline V gene lookup returns CDR1 SGDLS and CDR2 YYNGEE. V was clipped by 3 bases and J by 9 bases; unmatched bases: 14.

The chain is built from TRBV2 and TRBJ2-1; D is perhaps TRBD1 or TRBD2 (6 bases each). The CDR3 length is 14 residues. CDR1 is SNHLY and CDR2 is FYNNEI in the germline V gene. Trimming took 6 bases from V and 2 from J, leaving 11 bases between them. CDR3 DNA: TGTGCCAGCAGCGGCGGGACAACCTACAATGAGCAGTTCTTC. As protein: CASSGGTTYNEQFF.

This CDR3 reads CASSQGGSDLGDTQYF. The CDR3 DNA reads TGCGCCAGCAGCCAGGGCGGGAGTGACTTGGGAGATACGCAGTATTTT. The chain links TRBV4-1 to TRBJ2-3, with TRBD2 identical over 7 bases. V trimming: 3 bases; J trimming: 5 bases; junction bases outside the gene matches: 11. Per germline, CDR1 MGHRA and CDR2 YSYEKL. This CDR3 is built from 16 residues.

The rearrangement joins TRBV5-1 to TRBJ2-3, with 11 bases matching TRBD1. Germline V gene lookup returns CDR1 SGHRS and CDR2 YFSETQ. This CDR3 has 15 amino acids. With V trimmed by 4 bases and J by 3 bases, 4 bases remained unmatched. The CDR3 protein is CASSADRGRTDTQYF. The CDR3 DNA sequence: TGCGCCAGCAGCGCGGACAGGGGGCGGACAGATACGCAGTATTTT.